These 23 T cell receptor beta chains were all obtained from the same sample, sequenced in a study of blood T cell repertoires in COVID-19. Some clones are missing from TCRdb's copy, which holds only in-frame ones; the method was immunoSEQ multiplex PCR. The table lists 300,000 or so clones, about 85% of them singletons. The sequencing input was peripheral blood. These receptors were taken from a woman aged 50 to 60 with active or convalescent COVID-19.

The gene calls are TRBV15 and TRBJ2-7, with 11 bases that match TRBD1. Trimming at V came to 0 bases and at J to 1 base, leaving 2 bases not matched to a gene. This CDR3 is built from 16 residues. The germline V gene encodes CDR1 LNHNV and CDR2 YYDKDF (reference sequence). The CDR3 spells CATSRDRDRGSYEQYF. The CDR3 DNA is TGTGCCACCAGCAGAGATAGGGACAGGGGGTCCTACGAGCAGTACTTC. Based on the CDR3 plus reference TRBV15 and TRBJ2-7, the full variable domain is DAMVIQNPRYQVTQFGKPVTLSCSQTLNHNVMYWYQQKSSQAPKLLFHYYDKDFNNEADTPDNFQSRRPNTSFCFLDIRSPGLGDTAMYLCATSRDRDRGSYEQYFGPGTRLTVT.

The gene calls are TRBV6-5 and TRBJ2-7, with 10 bases identical to TRBD2. Germline lookup yields CDR1 MNHEY and CDR2 SVGAGI. This CDR3 spans 14 amino acids. The V and J ends lost 6 bases and 2 bases, in that order; junction bases with no gene match: 4. This chain's CDR3 is CASRLAGAAYEQYF. The CDR3 bases are TGTGCCAGCAGGCTAGCGGGAGCGGCCTACGAGCAGTACTTC.

This chain links TRBV5-1 with TRBJ2-7; TRBD1 might be the D (5 bases). CDR3 length equals 13 residues. CDR1 and CDR2 from the germline V gene are SGHRS and YFSETQ. The germline V and J ends were trimmed by 7 bases and 7 bases, with 18 bases remaining between them. The CDR3, as DNA: TGCGCCAGCGCAGGATATACCCCAGGGGAGCAGTACTTC. Translated, it gives CASAGYTPGEQYF.

The genes are TRBV29-1 and TRBJ2-1, with D possibly matching TRBD2 (5 bases). This CDR3 is 13 amino acids long. The germline V gene has CDR1 SQVTM and CDR2 ANQGSEA. Trimming removed 7 bases at V and 0 bases at J, with 10 bases between. The CDR3 DNA sequence: TGCAGCGCCGGGGTATCCTCCTACAATGAGCAGTTCTTC. Its protein is CSAGVSSYNEQFF.

This chain connects TRBV28 to TRBJ2-7; 9 nucleotides align to TRBD1. Trimming removed 6 bases from V and 6 bases from J; junction bases left unmatched: 9. Germline CDR1 and CDR2: MDHEN and SYDVKM. This CDR3 is 14 amino acids long. The CDR3: CASSYFGTGSEQYF. In nucleotides, the CDR3 is TGTGCCAGCAGCTACTTCGGGACAGGGAGCGAGCAGTACTTC.

The V gene is TRBV19, the J gene TRBJ2-3; the D is unclear. This CDR3 is 16 amino acids long. Germline-derived CDR1 and CDR2 are LNHDA and SQIVND (reference sequence). V gave up 8 bases and J gave up 5 bases, with 23 bases separating them. The CDR3 sequence: CASSPRISTPRDTQYF. Here the CDR3 DNA reads TGTGCCAGTTCCCCACGGATCTCTACGCCTAGAGATACGCAGTATTTT.

The chain couples TRBV19 to TRBJ1-4, with a weak D call TRBD1 (5 bases). The CDR3 is 15 residues long. Germline CDR1 reads LNHDA; CDR2 reads SQIVND (reference sequence). V gave up 3 bases and J gave up 5 bases, with 13 bases separating them. Here the CDR3 DNA reads TGTGCCAGTAGTATTCAGGGCCGAAACAATGAAAAACTGTTTTTT. It translates to CASSIQGRNNEKLFF.

The chain links TRBV7-8 to TRBJ2-3, with D unclear. Germline V gene data show CDR1 as SGHVS and CDR2 as FQNEAQ. The V end lost 5 bases, the J end lost 0 bases, and 18 bases lay between the germline ends. This CDR3 contains 17 residues. The CDR3 sequence: CASSPRGVGSSTDTQYF. CDR3 nucleotides: TGTGCCAGCAGCCCAAGAGGCGTAGGATCTAGCACAGATACGCAGTATTTT.

V usage is TRBV5-1 and J usage is TRBJ1-1; TRBD1 aligns across 8 bases. The V and J ends lost 3 bases and 0 bases, in that order; junction bases with no gene match: 7. Germline values: CDR1 SGHRS, CDR2 YFSETQ. The CDR3 is 16 residues long. The CDR3 DNA follows: TGCGCCAGCAGCTCAAACCCGACAGGGGTGAACACTGAAGCTTTCTTT. It translates to CASSSNPTGVNTEAFF. The full variable domain, with the rest looked up from reference TRBV5-1 and TRBJ1-1, is KAGVTQTPRYLIKTRGQQVTLSCSPISGHRSVSWYQQTPGQGLQFLFEYFSETQRNKGNFPGRFSGRQFSNSRSEMNVSTLELGDSALYLCASSSNPTGVNTEAFFGQGTRLTVV.

This clone was recorded a few times. This chain connects TRBV5-1 to TRBJ2-7, with 7 bases that match TRBD1. Looked up from germline, CDR1 is SGHRS and CDR2 is YFSETQ. The CDR3 loop spans 16 amino acids. Trimming at V came to 0 bases and at J to 10 bases, leaving 16 bases not matched to a gene. The CDR3 reads CASSLVFDRVKGVQYF. The CDR3 DNA is TGCGCCAGCAGCTTGGTGTTCGACAGGGTGAAAGGGGTACAGTACTTC.

The gene calls are TRBV5-6 and TRBJ1-2, with 8 bases aligning to TRBD1. CDR1 is SGHDT, CDR2 YYEEEE, per germline. Unmatched junction bases numbered 10, after V lost 5 bases and J lost 4 bases. This CDR3 comprises 15 residues. The CDR3 region is CASRVQGARSYGYTF. The CDR3 nucleotides are TGTGCCAGCAGAGTGCAGGGGGCGAGATCCTATGGCTACACCTTC.

The chain recombines TRBV6-1 with TRBJ1-6, with D possibly being TRBD1 (5 bases). The CDR3 is 13 amino acids. V was cut by 0 bases and J by 10 bases, with 7 bases left in between. Germline V gene data show CDR1 as MNHNS and CDR2 as SASEGT. The CDR3 region has the DNA TGTGCCAGCAGTGAAGCTACAGGATCACCCCTCCACTTT. Residues: CASSEATGSPLHF.

The chain links TRBV9 to TRBJ2-4, with D possibly being TRBD1 (5 bases). The ends were cut back, 0 bases at V and 9 bases at J, with 7 bases in the middle. The CDR3 covers 12 residues. Germline V lookup: CDR1 SGDLS, CDR2 YYNGEE. CDR3 sequence reads: CASSVGGGIQYF. CDR3 bases: TGTGCCAGCAGCGTAGGGGGCGGCATTCAGTACTTC.

The count of this clone is one. This chain connects TRBV27 to TRBJ1-4, with a possible D match to TRBD1 (6 bases). Germline-derived CDR1 and CDR2 are MNHEY and SMNVEV (reference sequence). This CDR3 comprises 21 residues. V was trimmed by 2 bases and J by 14 bases, leaving 39 bases between them. The CDR3 DNA reads TGTGCCAGCAGTTTAAAGGGGGAGGGGCCCTGGAAGCAAAGAAAGGAATTCTTGCTGTTTTTT. Protein sequence: CASSLKGEGPWKQRKEFLLFF.

V gene TRBV11-2 combines with J gene TRBJ2-1; the match to TRBD2 covers 8 bases. V shed 1 base and J 7 bases; nucleotides not matched to a gene: 6. The CDR3 length is 15 residues. CDR1 is SGHAT and CDR2 is FQNNGV in the germline V gene. CDR3 DNA: TGTGCCAGCAGCTTAGTAGCGGGGAGGGGGAATGAGCAGTTCTTC. Encoded protein: CASSLVAGRGNEQFF.

The V and J genes are TRBV7-9 and TRBJ2-7; TRBD1 matches at 8 bases. J was trimmed by 4 bases and V by 5 bases; bases with no gene match: 10. Germline V CDR1 and CDR2: SEHNR, FQNEAQ (reference sequence). The CDR3 contains 15 residues. CDR3 sequence: CASSPADRGWYEQYF. CDR3 DNA: TGTGCCAGCAGCCCCGCAGACAGGGGATGGTACGAGCAGTACTTC.

The CDR3 coding sequence is TGTGCCAGCAGTTACTCACGACGTCCTAGCGGCTCCTACAATGAGCAGTTCTTC. This translates into CASSYSRRPSGSYNEQFF. This chain uses TRBV6-2 or TRBV6-3 with TRBJ2-1; TRBD2 aligns across 7 bases. Looked up from germline, CDR1 is MNHEY and CDR2 is SVGEGT. The CDR3 is 18 residues long. The V segment lost 0 bases and the J segment 0 bases; nucleotides outside the gene matches: 8.

The chain combines TRBV18 with TRBJ1-1; tentative D call: TRBD1 (5 bases). CDR1 is KGHSH and CDR2 is LQKENI in the germline V gene. The CDR3 contains 16 residues. Trimming removed 1 base at V and 1 base at J, with 13 bases between. CDR3 in amino acids: CASSPRQIEKNTEAFF. CDR3 coding DNA: TGTGCCAGCTCACCACGACAGATAGAAAAGAACACTGAAGCTTTCTTT.

The V gene is TRBV19, the J gene TRBJ2-6; no reliable D call. The CDR3 totals 14 residues. Per the germline V gene, CDR1 is LNHDA and CDR2 is SQIVND (reference sequence). V lost 6 bases to trimming and J lost 1 base, with 7 bases between them. The CDR3 nucleotides read TGTGCCAGTAGCAGGCTTTCTGGGGCCAACGTCCTGACTTTC. Its translation is CASSRLSGANVLTF. Full variable domain (outside the CDR3, taken from reference TRBV19 and TRBJ2-6): DGGITQSPKYLFRKEGQNVTLSCEQNLNHDAMYWYRQDPGQGLRLIYYSQIVNDFQKGDIAEGYSVSREKKESFPLTVTSAQKNPTAFYLCASSRLSGANVLTFGAGSRLTVL.

This clone was seen a handful of times. V is TRBV10-2 and J is TRBJ2-7, with 9 bases lining up with TRBD1. Germline V gene data show CDR1 as WSHSY and CDR2 as SAAADI. The length of the CDR3 is 15 residues. V trimming: 6 bases; J trimming: 4 bases; junction bases outside the gene matches: 10. The CDR3 region has the DNA TGCGCCAGCAGAAAGCCGGGACAGGGAACTTACGAGCAGTACTTC. The encoded protein is CASRKPGQGTYEQYF.

The genes are TRBV27 and TRBJ1-1, with 10 bases that match TRBD1. Trimming cost V 4 bases and J 4 bases; bases outside gene matches: 18. The CDR3 totals 19 residues. Germline V gene sequence: CDR1 MNHEY, CDR2 SMNVEV (reference sequence). CDR3 DNA sequence: TGTGCCAGCAGTTCGCAGGACAGGGGGTGGGAGGGTATTTTCACTGAAGCTTTCTTT. Translation: CASSSQDRGWEGIFTEAFF.

The chain is built from TRBV6-1 and TRBJ2-1; D gene uncertain. The V end was cut by 5 bases, the J end by 5 bases, with 16 bases between. The germline V gene has CDR1 MNHNS and CDR2 SASEGT. The CDR3 loop spans 15 amino acids. In nucleotides, the CDR3 is TGTGCCAGCAGTCGCCCCCGGGTCGTGGACAATGAGCAGTTCTTC. Protein product: CASSRPRVVDNEQFF.

The chain recombines TRBV7-9 with TRBJ1-1; 9 bases agree with TRBD1. The CDR3 sequence is 13 residues long. The V and J ends lost 7 bases and 2 bases, in that order; junction bases with no gene match: 2. CDR1 and CDR2 from the germline V gene are SEHNR and FQNEAQ (reference sequence). This chain's CDR3 is CASTGQGNTEAFF. The CDR3 DNA follows: TGTGCCAGCACGGGACAGGGAAACACTGAAGCTTTCTTT.